The 27 T cell receptor beta chains given below trace back to one sample, sequenced in a study of regulatory T cells in long-lasting Graves disease. Researchers made TCR beta libraries by using iRepertoire HTBI primers and running Arm-PCR on CDR3 regions. TCRdb re-analysed the multiplex PCR reads in MiXCR, keeping a single row per CDR3 protein. The sample shows 550,000 to 600,000 distinct CDR3 sequences, roughly 15% of them seen only once. Documented time point: newly diagnosed GD, antithyroid drugs for less than 3 months. Generation of the TCR library employed RNA extracted from PBMCs. These sequences were also reported in another study, on T cells in Graves' hyperthyroidism and ophthalmopathy.

The specimen was peripheral blood mononuclear cells (PBMCs), collected at new diagnosis, from a patient treated with antithyroid drugs. The origin of the receptors is a man aged 18 to 30 with Graves disease.

The CDR3 protein is CASSLLAEYYNEQFF. The CDR3 DNA reads as TGCGCCAGCAGCTTGTTAGCGGAGTACTACAATGAGCAGTTCTTC. V gene TRBV5-1 combines with J gene TRBJ2-1; D is perhaps TRBD2 (6 bases). The V end lost 1 base, the J end lost 3 bases, and 11 bases lay between the germline ends. Looked up from germline, CDR1 is SGHRS and CDR2 is YFSETQ. The length of the CDR3 is 15 residues.

This clonotype was seen a few times. This chain joins TRBV7-9 and TRBJ2-7, with a weak D call TRBD2 (7 bases). Between the trimmed V and J ends, which lost 5 bases and 2 bases, there was a span of 19 bases. Germline V gene lookup returns CDR1 SEHNR and CDR2 FQNEAQ (reference sequence). This CDR3 is 16 amino acids long. CDR3 residues: CASSQRGGGGTYEQYF. The CDR3 nucleotides are TGTGCCAGCAGCCAACGAGGCGGGGGCGGTACCTACGAGCAGTACTTC.

This chain uses TRBV20-1 with TRBJ1-2; D is undetermined. V lost 3 bases and J 8 bases, leaving 13 bases between the germline ends. Per germline, CDR1 DFQATT and CDR2 SNEGSKA (reference sequence). This CDR3 has 12 amino acids. The CDR3, as DNA: TGCAGTGCTAGTTACGGGCTTGGGGGCTACACCTTC. It encodes CSASYGLGGYTF.

There are many counts of this clonotype. In DNA form, the CDR3 reads TGTGCCAGCTCACCGGGACGGGAAAACAATGAGCAGTTCTTC. It specifies CASSPGRENNEQFF. The chain links TRBV18 to TRBJ2-1; D assignment may be TRBD1 or TRBD2 (5 bases each). The V gene's germline CDR1 is KGHSH and CDR2 LQKENI. This CDR3 is 14 amino acids long. Trimming took 3 bases from V and 5 from J, leaving 11 bases between them.

To note about this clonotype: Possible read error: a much larger clone is one base away. The chain joins TRBV20-1 to TRBJ2-3; 7 bases map to TRBD2. CDR1 is DFQATT and CDR2 is SNEGSKA in the germline V gene (reference sequence). The CDR3 has 15 residues. Trimming cost V 6 bases and J 5 bases; bases outside gene matches: 14. CDR3 loop: CSAPTLGLAEDTQYF. The DNA of the CDR3 is TGCAGTGCCCCGACCCTGGGCCTAGCGGAAGATACGCAGTATTTT.

The table lists this clonotype with many counts. This chain links TRBV28 with TRBJ2-1; 7 bases agree with TRBD1. Per germline, CDR1 MDHEN and CDR2 SYDVKM. The CDR3 runs 15 residues. V lost 3 bases to trimming and J lost 3 bases; unmatched junction nucleotides: 5. The CDR3 region has the DNA TGTGCCAGCAGTTTCTCTAGGACAGGCTACAATGAGCAGTTCTTC. Amino acids: CASSFSRTGYNEQFF. The variable domain in full, completed from reference TRBV28 and TRBJ2-1, reads DVKVTQSSRYLVKRTGEKVFLECVQDMDHENMFWYRQDPGLGLRLIYFSYDVKMKEKGDIPEGYSVSREKKERFSLILESASTNQTSMYLCASSFSRTGYNEQFFGPGTRLTVL.

This clonotype was seen a handful of times. This chain links TRBV14 with TRBJ1-5; 7 nucleotides line up with TRBD1. The germline V gene encodes CDR1 SGHDN and CDR2 FVKESK. The CDR3 extends over 14 amino acids. The V and J ends lost 1 base and 7 bases, in that order; junction bases with no gene match: 4. CDR3 DNA: TGTGCCAGCAGCCAAGGGGCAGGGGGGCAGCCCCAGCATTTT. It yields the protein CASSQGAGGQPQHF. The whole variable domain, remainder taken from reference TRBV14 and TRBJ1-5, is EAGVTQFPSHSVIEKGQTVTLRCDPISGHDNLYWYRRVMGKEIKFLLHFVKESKQDESGMPNNRFLAERTGGTYSTLKVQPAELEDSGVYFCASSQGAGGQPQHFGDGTRLSIL.

V and J are TRBV5-1 and TRBJ2-2, with D maybe TRBD1 (5 bases). V gave up 3 bases and J gave up 4 bases, with 10 bases separating them. The CDR3 spans 14 residues. Germline V gene lookup returns CDR1 SGHRS and CDR2 YFSETQ. The CDR3: CASSSTGATGELFF. The CDR3 DNA reads TGCGCCAGCAGCTCAACAGGAGCCACCGGGGAGCTGTTTTTT.

This clonotype was seen a handful of times. This chain links TRBV7-3 with TRBJ2-1; D is possibly TRBD1 or TRBD2 (5 bases each). This CDR3 has 18 residues. The V end lost 1 base, the J end lost 1 base, and 17 bases lay between the germline ends. CDR1 is SGHTA, CDR2 FQGTGA, per germline. CDR3 in amino acids: CASSLNGAGTLSYNEQFF. The CDR3 region has the DNA TGTGCCAGCAGCTTAAACGGGGCCGGGACGCTTTCCTACAATGAGCAGTTCTTC.

This clonotype occurred many times. The chain combines TRBV28 with TRBJ1-1; D gene ambiguous. The CDR3 runs to 11 residues. V dropped 3 bases and J dropped 3 bases, with 2 bases sitting between them. CDR1 MDHEN and CDR2 SYDVKM come from the germline V gene. CDR3 amino acids: CASSFDTEAFF. The CDR3 DNA follows: TGTGCCAGCAGTTTTGACACTGAAGCTTTCTTT.

V usage is TRBV6-1 and J usage is TRBJ2-4; maybe TRBD1 (6 bases). Trimming took off 5 bases at V and 6 bases at J, with 14 bases between the two ends. CDR3 length: 14 residues. From germline, CDR1 is MNHNS and CDR2 SASEGT. The CDR3 sequence is CASSNAGVGNIQYF. The DNA for the CDR3 is TGTGCCAGCAGTAATGCAGGGGTCGGAAACATTCAGTACTTC.

Ten or more counts support this clonotype. The chain has TRBV5-6 and TRBJ2-7; no firm D call. Germline-derived CDR1 and CDR2 are SGHDT and YYEEEE. V lost 0 bases and J lost 5, with 6 bases in between. CDR3 length: 12 residues. The CDR3 region is CASSLENDEQYF. The CDR3 DNA follows: TGTGCCAGCAGCTTGGAAAACGACGAGCAGTACTTC.

Ten or more counts support this clonotype. The chain carries TRBV29-1 and TRBJ1-1, with TRBD1 matching 8 bases. The CDR3 sequence is 14 residues long. The V and J ends lost 7 bases and 1 base, in that order; junction bases with no gene match: 8. Germline CDR1 reads SQVTM; CDR2 reads ANQGSEA. CDR3 DNA sequence: TGCAGCGGGTGTCCCGGGACAGGGAACACTGAAGCTTTCTTT. It yields the protein CSGCPGTGNTEAFF.

This clonotype was seen many times. The chain recombines TRBV20-1 with TRBJ2-5, with TRBD2 as a possible D gene (5 bases). The germline gives CDR1 DFQATT, CDR2 SNEGSKA (reference sequence). Trimming took off 1 base at V and 4 bases at J, with 13 bases between the two ends. CDR3 length: 14 amino acids. The CDR3 DNA sequence: TGCAGTGCTAGAGGACTGGGCGGGCGAGAGACCCAGTACTTC. Amino acid sequence: CSARGLGGRETQYF.

This clonotype has only a few counts. This chain connects TRBV18 to TRBJ2-2, with 14 bases that match TRBD2. CDR3 length equals 18 residues. The germline V gene encodes CDR1 KGHSH and CDR2 LQKENI. The V segment lost 3 bases and the J segment 6 bases; nucleotides outside the gene matches: 9. CDR3 protein: CASSPMIGLAGGSGELFF. The CDR3 DNA follows: TGTGCCAGCTCACCTATGATCGGACTAGCGGGAGGCTCCGGGGAGCTGTTTTTT.

This clonotype came up a few times. This sequence joins TRBV7-6 and TRBJ2-7; D is tentatively TRBD1 or TRBD2 (5 bases each). CDR1 SGHVS and CDR2 FNYEAQ come from the germline V gene. CDR3 length equals 17 residues. With 1 base removed from V and 4 bases from J, the gap between germline ends came to 20 bases. The DNA for the CDR3 is TGTGCCAGCAGCTTAGTAGCCTCCGGGACCAGAGATTACGAGCAGTACTTC. This encodes CASSLVASGTRDYEQYF.

This clonotype was seen at least ten times. The chain has TRBV24-1 and TRBJ1-1; 7 nucleotides agree with TRBD1. With V trimmed by 3 bases and J by 5 bases, 8 bases remained unmatched. The CDR3 length is 15 residues. The germline V gene has CDR1 KGHDR and CDR2 SFDVKD. CDR3: CATSDPRTGVTEAFF. CDR3 DNA: TGTGCCACCAGTGATCCCCGAACAGGGGTGACTGAAGCTTTCTTT.

The table lists this clonotype with many counts. This chain connects TRBV11-2 to TRBJ2-3; D may be TRBD1 (6 bases). From germline, CDR1 is SGHAT and CDR2 FQNNGV. This CDR3 is built from 16 residues. With 5 bases removed from V and 3 bases from J, the gap between germline ends came to 18 bases. CDR3 in amino acids: CASSQRLQGATDTQYF. CDR3 DNA sequence: TGTGCCAGCAGCCAACGGTTACAGGGCGCGACAGATACGCAGTATTTT.

This clonotype showed up many times. CDR3 in DNA: TGTGCCAGCAGTTTGACGGCTAACTATGGCTACACCTTC. It codes for CASSLTANYGYTF. The chain is built from TRBV12-3 or TRBV12-4 and TRBJ1-2; no firm D call. Trimming pared 3 bases from V and 0 bases from J, leaving 5 bases between. CDR3 size: 13 residues.

In regard to this clonotype: A read error may be the cause here, since a much bigger clone is one base away. The chain carries TRBV28 and TRBJ2-2; D may be TRBD1 (6 bases). There are 15 residues in the CDR3. Germline CDR1 reads MDHEN; CDR2 reads SYDVKM. The CDR3 reads CASSELTGNTGELVF. DNA for the CDR3: TGTGCCAGTTCGGAGCTAACAGGGAACACCGGGGAGCTGGTTTTT.

The table lists this clonotype with a few counts. The genes are TRBV5-1 and TRBJ2-7; D is perhaps TRBD1 (6 bases). Looked up from germline, CDR1 is SGHRS and CDR2 is YFSETQ. V was cut by 6 bases and J by 7 bases, with 20 bases left in between. The CDR3 totals 14 residues. The CDR3 bases are TGCGCCAGCACCGCACAGGGAACCTACGGGGAGCAGTACTTC. This codes for CASTAQGTYGEQYF.

V is TRBV5-1 and J is TRBJ1-1, with unresolved D. The germline CDR1 and CDR2 sequences are SGHRS and YFSETQ. With 7 bases removed from V and 3 bases from J, the gap between germline ends came to 13 bases. This CDR3 spans 13 amino acids. CDR3 region: CASAQDGDTEAFF. Written as DNA, the CDR3 is TGCGCCAGCGCACAAGATGGGGACACTGAAGCTTTCTTT.

This clonotype was counted ten times or more. J is TRBJ2-1 and V is TRBV12-3 or TRBV12-4, with 9 bases matching TRBD2. After removal of 6 bases from V and 4 bases from J, the junction contained 19 bases not matched to a gene. The CDR3 length is 19 residues. The DNA of the CDR3 is TGTGCCAGCAGCCTAAATTGGGGTTGGGGACTAGCTGAGTACAATGAGCAGTTCTTC. Its protein product is CASSLNWGWGLAEYNEQFF.

This clonotype has only a few counts. J is TRBJ2-1 and V is TRBV7-3, with TRBD1 as a possible D gene (5 bases). CDR1 is SGHTA, CDR2 FQGTGA, per germline. This CDR3 has 16 residues. The V end was cut by 2 bases, the J end by 4 bases, with 15 bases between. In DNA, the CDR3 is TGTGCCAGCAGCTTAGGGGCCCTCGAGGTGTACAATGAGCAGTTCTTC. Translation: CASSLGALEVYNEQFF.

Regarding this clonotype: The junction and the germline gene differ at one end; a read error may be behind it. The chain has TRBV24-1 and TRBJ2-2; 8 bases are a match to TRBD2. CDR3 size: 16 residues. The germline CDR1 and CDR2 sequences are KGHDR and SFDVKD. The DNA for the CDR3 is TGTGTCACCAGTGATGTACGGGAGGGCCGAACCGGGGAGCTGTTTTTT. Amino acid sequence: CVTSDVREGRTGELFF.

This chain uses TRBV20-1 with TRBJ1-4, with 7 bases matching TRBD1. The length of the CDR3 is 13 residues. Germline V gene sequence: CDR1 DFQATT, CDR2 SNEGSKA (reference sequence). Unmatched junction bases numbered 3, after V lost 3 bases and J lost 5 bases. DNA of the CDR3: TGCAGTGCTAGCGGGACAGCCAATGAAAAACTGTTTTTT. Translation gives CSASGTANEKLFF.

The table lists this clonotype with many counts. This chain uses TRBV20-1 with TRBJ2-3; 9 bases match TRBD2. Germline CDR1 DFQATT, CDR2 SNEGSKA (reference sequence). The CDR3 has 16 residues. Trimming at V came to 6 bases and at J to 3 bases, leaving 13 bases not matched to a gene. This CDR3 reads CSAQIGAGGVTDTQYF. The CDR3, as DNA: TGCAGTGCCCAGATTGGCGCGGGAGGGGTAACAGATACGCAGTATTTT.